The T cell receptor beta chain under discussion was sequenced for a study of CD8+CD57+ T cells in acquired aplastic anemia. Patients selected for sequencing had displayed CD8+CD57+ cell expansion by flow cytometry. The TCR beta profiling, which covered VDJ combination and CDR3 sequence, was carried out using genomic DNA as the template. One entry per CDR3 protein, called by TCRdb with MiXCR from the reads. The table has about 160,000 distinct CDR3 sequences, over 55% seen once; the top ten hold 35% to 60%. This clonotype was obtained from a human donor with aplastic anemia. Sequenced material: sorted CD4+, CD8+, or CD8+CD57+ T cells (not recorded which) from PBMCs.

The CDR3 DNA follows: TGTGCCAGCAGCTCCGAAGTAGGCCACTATGGCTACACCTTC. Amino acid sequence: CASSSEVGHYGYTF. The chain combines TRBV5-8 with TRBJ1-2; D not certain. This CDR3 comprises 14 residues. Germline V gene sequence: CDR1 SGHTS, CDR2 YDEGEE. The V end lost 3 bases, the J end lost 3 bases, and 12 bases lay between the germline ends.